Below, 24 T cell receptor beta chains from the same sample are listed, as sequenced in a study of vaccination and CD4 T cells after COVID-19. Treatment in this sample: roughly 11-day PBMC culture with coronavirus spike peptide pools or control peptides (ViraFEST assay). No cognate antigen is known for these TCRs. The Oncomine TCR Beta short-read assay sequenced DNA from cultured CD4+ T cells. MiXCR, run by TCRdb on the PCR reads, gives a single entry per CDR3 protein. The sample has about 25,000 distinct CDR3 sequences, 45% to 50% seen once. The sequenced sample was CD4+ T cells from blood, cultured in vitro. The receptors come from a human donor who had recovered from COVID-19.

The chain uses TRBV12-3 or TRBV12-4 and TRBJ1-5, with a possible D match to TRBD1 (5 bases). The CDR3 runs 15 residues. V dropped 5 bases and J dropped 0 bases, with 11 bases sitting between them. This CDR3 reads CASSPLTGSNQPQHF. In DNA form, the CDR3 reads TGTGCCAGCAGTCCATTAACAGGTAGCAATCAGCCCCAGCATTTT.

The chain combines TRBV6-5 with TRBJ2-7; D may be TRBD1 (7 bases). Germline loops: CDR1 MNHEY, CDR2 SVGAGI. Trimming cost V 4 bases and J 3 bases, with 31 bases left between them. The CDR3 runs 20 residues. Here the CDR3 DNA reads TGTGCCAGCAGTTTTGGAGGGGACAGCGTCTTCAAGTATCCTATCTACGAGCAGTACTTC. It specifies CASSFGGDSVFKYPIYEQYF.

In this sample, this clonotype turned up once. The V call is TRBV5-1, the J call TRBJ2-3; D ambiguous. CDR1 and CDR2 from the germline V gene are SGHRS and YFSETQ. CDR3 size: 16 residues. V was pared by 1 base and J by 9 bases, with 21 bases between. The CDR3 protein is CASSLWTSPDRGTQYF. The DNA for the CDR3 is TGCGCCAGCAGCTTGTGGACCTCCCCCGATCGTGGGACGCAGTATTTT.

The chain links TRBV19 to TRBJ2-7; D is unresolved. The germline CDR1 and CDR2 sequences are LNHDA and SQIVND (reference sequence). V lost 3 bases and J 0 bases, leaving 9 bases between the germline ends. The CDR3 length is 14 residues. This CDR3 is CASSISFNSYEQYF. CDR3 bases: TGTGCCAGTAGTATTTCATTCAACTCCTACGAGCAGTACTTC.

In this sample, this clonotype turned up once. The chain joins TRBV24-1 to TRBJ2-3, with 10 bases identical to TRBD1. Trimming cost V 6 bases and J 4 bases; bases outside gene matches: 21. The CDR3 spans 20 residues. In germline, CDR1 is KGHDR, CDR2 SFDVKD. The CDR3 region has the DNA TGTGCCACCAGTACGGGACCCTCGACAGGGGGCGTTTGGCGAGCAGATACGCAGTATTTT. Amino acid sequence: CATSTGPSTGGVWRADTQYF.

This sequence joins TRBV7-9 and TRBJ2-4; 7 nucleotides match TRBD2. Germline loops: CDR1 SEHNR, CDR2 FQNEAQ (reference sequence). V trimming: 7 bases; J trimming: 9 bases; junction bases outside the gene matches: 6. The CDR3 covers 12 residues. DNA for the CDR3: TGTGCCAGCACCCGAGGGGAGGGCATTCAGTACTTC. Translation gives CASTRGEGIQYF.

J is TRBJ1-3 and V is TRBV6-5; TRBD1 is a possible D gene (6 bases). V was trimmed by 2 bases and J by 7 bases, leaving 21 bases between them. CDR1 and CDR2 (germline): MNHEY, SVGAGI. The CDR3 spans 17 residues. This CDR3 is CASSYTGALGPRNTIYF. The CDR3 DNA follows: TGTGCCAGCAGTTACACGGGGGCCTTGGGCCCAAGGAACACCATATATTTT.

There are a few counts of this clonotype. CDR3 in DNA: TGTGTCTCGCAGGCGGGGGGGTACAATGAGCAGTTCTTC. The encoded protein is CVSQAGGYNEQFF. V is TRBV6-2 or TRBV6-3 and J is TRBJ2-1, with TRBD2 matching 9 bases. CDR3 length: 13 residues. In germline, CDR1 is MNHEY, CDR2 SVGEGT.

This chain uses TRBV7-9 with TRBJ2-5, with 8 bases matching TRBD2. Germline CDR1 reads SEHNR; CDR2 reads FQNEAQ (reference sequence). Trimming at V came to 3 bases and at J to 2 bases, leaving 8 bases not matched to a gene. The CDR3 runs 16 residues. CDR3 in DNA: TGTGCCAGCAGCTTGCTGGCGGGGGGATCTCAAGAGACCCAGTACTTC. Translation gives CASSLLAGGSQETQYF.

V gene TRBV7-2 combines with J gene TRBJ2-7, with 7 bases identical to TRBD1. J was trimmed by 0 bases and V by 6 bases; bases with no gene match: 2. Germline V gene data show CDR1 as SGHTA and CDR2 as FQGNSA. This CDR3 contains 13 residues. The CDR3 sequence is CASRRDSSYEQYF. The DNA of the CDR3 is TGTGCCAGCAGACGGGACAGCTCCTACGAGCAGTACTTC.

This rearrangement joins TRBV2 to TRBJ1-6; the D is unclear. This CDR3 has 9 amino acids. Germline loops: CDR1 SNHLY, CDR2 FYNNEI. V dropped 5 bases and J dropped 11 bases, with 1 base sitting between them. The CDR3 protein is CASSPPLHF. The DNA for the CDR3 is TGTGCCAGCAGTCCACCCCTCCACTTT. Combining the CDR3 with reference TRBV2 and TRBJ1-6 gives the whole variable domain EPEVTQTPSHQVTQMGQEVILRCVPISNHLYFYWYRQILGQKVEFLVSFYNNEISEKSEIFDDQFSVERPDGSNFTLKIRSTKLEDSAMYFCASSPPLHFGNGTRLTVT.

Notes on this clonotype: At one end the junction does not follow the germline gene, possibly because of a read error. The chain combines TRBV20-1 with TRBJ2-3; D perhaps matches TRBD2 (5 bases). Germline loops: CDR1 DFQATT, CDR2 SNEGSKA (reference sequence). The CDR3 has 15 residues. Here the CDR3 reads CSAPRAGQSTDTQYF. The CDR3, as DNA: TGCAGTGCTCCGAGGGCCGGGCAAAGCACGGATACGCAGTATTTT.

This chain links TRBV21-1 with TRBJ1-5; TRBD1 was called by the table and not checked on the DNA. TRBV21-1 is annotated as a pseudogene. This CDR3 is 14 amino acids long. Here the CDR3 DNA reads TGTGCCAGCATAAAGACAGGGGGTAGGCAGCCCCAGCATTTT. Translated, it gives CASIKTGGRQPQHF.

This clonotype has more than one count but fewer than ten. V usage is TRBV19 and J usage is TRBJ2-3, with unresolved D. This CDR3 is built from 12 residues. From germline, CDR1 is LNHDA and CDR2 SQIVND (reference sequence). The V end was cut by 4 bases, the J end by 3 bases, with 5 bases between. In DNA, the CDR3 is TGTGCCAGTAGTACACCAACAGATACGCAGTATTTT. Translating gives CASSTPTDTQYF.

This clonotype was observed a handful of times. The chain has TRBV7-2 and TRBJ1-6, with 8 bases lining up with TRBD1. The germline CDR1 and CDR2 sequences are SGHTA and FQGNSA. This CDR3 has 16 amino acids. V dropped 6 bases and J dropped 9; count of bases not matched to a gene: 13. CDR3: CASSPSAGGVFSPLHF. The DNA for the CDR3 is TGTGCCAGCAGTCCGTCGGCAGGGGGCGTTTTTTCACCCCTCCACTTT.

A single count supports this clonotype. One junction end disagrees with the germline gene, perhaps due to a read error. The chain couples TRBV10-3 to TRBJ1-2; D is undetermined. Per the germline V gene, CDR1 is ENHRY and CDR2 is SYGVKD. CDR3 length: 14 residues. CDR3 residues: CAVSASRQANGYTF. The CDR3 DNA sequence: TGTGCCGTCAGTGCGAGTCGGCAGGCTAATGGCTACACCTTC.

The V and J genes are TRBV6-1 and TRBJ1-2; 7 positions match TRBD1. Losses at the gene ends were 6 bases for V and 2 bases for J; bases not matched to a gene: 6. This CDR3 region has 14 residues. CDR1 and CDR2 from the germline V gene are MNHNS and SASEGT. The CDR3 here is CASRQRTGNYGYTF. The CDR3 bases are TGTGCCAGCAGACAGAGGACAGGCAACTATGGCTACACCTTC.

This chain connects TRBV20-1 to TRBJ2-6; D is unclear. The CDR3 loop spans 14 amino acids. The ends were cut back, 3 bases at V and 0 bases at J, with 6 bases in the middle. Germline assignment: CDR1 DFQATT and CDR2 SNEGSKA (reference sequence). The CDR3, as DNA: TGCAGTGCTAGCTTGAACTCTGGGGCCAACGTCCTGACTTTC. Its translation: CSASLNSGANVLTF.

The CDR3 DNA reads TGTGCCAGCAGCTACGGCTTGGCGGGACTAGCGGGAGGGTACATTCAGTACTTC. Its protein is CASSYGLAGLAGGYIQYF. The chain employs TRBV5-6 and TRBJ2-4; 16 positions match TRBD2. Germline loops: CDR1 SGHDT, CDR2 YYEEEE. The CDR3 contains 18 residues. Trimming took 3 bases from V and 8 from J; bases not matched to a gene: 11.

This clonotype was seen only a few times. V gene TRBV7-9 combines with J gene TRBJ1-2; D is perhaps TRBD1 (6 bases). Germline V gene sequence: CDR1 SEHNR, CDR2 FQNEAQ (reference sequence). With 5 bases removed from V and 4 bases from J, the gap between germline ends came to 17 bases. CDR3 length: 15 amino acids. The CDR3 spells CASSEELVQGYGYTF. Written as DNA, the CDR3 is TGTGCCAGCAGCGAAGAATTGGTACAGGGCTATGGCTACACCTTC.

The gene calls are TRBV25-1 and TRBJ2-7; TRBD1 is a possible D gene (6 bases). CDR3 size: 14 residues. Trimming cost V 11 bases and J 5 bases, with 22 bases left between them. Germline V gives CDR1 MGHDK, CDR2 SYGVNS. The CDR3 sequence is CAAGETRGFDEQYF. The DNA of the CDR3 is TGTGCCGCGGGCGAAACCAGGGGTTTCGACGAGCAGTACTTC.

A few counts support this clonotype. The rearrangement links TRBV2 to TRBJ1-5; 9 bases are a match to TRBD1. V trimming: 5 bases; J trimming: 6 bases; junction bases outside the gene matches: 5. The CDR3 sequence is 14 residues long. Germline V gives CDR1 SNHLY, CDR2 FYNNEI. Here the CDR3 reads CASSFWDRAQPQHF. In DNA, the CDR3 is TGTGCCAGCAGTTTCTGGGACAGGGCTCAGCCCCAGCATTTT.

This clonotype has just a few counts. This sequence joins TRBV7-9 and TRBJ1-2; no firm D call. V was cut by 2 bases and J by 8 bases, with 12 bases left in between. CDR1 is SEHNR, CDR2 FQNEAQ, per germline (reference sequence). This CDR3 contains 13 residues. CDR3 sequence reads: CASSLNRQLGYTF. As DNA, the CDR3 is TGTGCCAGCAGCTTAAATCGGCAACTCGGCTACACCTTC.

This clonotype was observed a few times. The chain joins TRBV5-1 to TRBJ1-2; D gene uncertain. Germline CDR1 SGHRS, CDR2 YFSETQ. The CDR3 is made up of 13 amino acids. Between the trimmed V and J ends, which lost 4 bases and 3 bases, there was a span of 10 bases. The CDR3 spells CASSQDGDYGYTF. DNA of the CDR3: TGCGCCAGCAGCCAGGACGGTGACTATGGCTACACCTTC.